The present T cell receptor beta chain was sequenced within a study of T-cell memory formation after mild COVID-19. For the study at large: TCR clusters were mostly donor specific. Study findings and constraints: Largely, contracting CD4+ clones fell within CM and EM, and contracting CD8+ clones within EMRA. Pre-infection memory held some responding clones, suggesting pre-existing cross-reactive T cells responded. Whether second-wave clones peaking at day 37 were SARS-CoV-2 specific went unconfirmed.

In germline, CDR1 is ENHRY, CDR2 SYGVKD. This CDR3 has 15 residues. Trimming took 3 bases from V and 3 from J, leaving 15 bases between them. This clonotype was seen more than once but under ten times. The antigen is not known. TCRdb used MiXCR to reprocess the 5' RACE reads, holding one entry per CDR3 protein. In the table there are roughly 130,000 distinct CDR3 sequences, approximately 6.3% of which are singletons. The sequence was obtained from an adult woman who had mild COVID-19 (a few samples of this study predate the infection). Cell type and time point are not known. The genes are TRBV10-3 and TRBJ2-7; a possible D gene is TRBD1 (7 bases). Material: PBMCs or a T cell subset sorted from them (not recorded which). CDR3 nucleotides: TGTGCCATCAGTGATGTGAGACAGGGAGGCTACGAGCAGTACTTC. This translates into CAISDVRQGGYEQYF.